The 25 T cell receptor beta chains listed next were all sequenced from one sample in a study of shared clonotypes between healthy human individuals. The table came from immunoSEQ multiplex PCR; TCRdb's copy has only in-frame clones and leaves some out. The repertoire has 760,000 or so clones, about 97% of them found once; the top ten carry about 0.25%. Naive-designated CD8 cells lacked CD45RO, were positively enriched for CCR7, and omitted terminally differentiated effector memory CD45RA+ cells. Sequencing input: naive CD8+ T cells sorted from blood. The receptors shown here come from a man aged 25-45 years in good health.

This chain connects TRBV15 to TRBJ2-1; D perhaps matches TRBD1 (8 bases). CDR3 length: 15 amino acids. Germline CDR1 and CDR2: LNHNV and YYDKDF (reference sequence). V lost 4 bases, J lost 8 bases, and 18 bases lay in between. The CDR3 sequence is CATSTQGASGHEQFF. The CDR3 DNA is TGTGCCACCAGCACCCAGGGGGCTAGCGGACATGAGCAGTTCTTC. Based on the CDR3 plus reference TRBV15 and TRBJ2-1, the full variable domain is DAMVIQNPRYQVTQFGKPVTLSCSQTLNHNVMYWYQQKSSQAPKLLFHYYDKDFNNEADTPDNFQSRRPNTSFCFLDIRSPGLGDTAMYLCATSTQGASGHEQFFGPGTRLTVL.

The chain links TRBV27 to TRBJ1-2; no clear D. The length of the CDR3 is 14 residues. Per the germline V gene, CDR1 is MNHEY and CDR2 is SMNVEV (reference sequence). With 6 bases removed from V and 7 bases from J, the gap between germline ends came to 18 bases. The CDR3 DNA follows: TGTGCCAGCAGCGTATCTGTAGGTTCCGGTGGCTACACCTTC. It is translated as CASSVSVGSGGYTF.

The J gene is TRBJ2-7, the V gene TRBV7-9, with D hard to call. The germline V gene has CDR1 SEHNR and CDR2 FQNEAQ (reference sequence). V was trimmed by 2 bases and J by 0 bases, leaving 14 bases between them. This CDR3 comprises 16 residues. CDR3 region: CASSLLAGIFSYEQYF. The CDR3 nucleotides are TGTGCCAGCAGCTTATTGGCTGGGATTTTCTCCTACGAGCAGTACTTC.

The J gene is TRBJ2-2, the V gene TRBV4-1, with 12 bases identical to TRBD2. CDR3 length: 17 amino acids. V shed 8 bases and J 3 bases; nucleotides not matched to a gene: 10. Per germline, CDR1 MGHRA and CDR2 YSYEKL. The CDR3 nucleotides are TGCGCCAGCCGACTAGCGGGAGTTTTTGGAGACACCGGGGAGCTGTTTTTT. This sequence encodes CASRLAGVFGDTGELFF.

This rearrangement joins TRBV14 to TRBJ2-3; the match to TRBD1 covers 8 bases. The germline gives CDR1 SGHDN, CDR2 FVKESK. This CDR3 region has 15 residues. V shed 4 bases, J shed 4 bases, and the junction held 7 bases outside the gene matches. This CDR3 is CASSLRDRRSDTQYF. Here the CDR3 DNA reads TGTGCCAGCAGCCTGCGGGACAGGAGGTCAGATACGCAGTATTTT.

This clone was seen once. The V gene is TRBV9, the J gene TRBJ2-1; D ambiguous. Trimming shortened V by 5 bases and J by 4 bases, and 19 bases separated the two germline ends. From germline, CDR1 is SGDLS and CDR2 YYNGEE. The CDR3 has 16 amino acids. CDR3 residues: CASSPGGSVPYNEQFF. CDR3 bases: TGTGCCAGCAGTCCTGGTGGGTCGGTGCCTTACAATGAGCAGTTCTTC.

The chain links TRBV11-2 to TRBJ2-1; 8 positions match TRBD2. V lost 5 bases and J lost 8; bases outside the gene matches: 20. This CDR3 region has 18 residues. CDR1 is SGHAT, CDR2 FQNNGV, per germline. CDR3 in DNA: TGTGCCAGCAGCCGACCGTCCACGGGAGGGCCGGAATACTATGAGCAGTTCTTC. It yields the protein CASSRPSTGGPEYYEQFF.

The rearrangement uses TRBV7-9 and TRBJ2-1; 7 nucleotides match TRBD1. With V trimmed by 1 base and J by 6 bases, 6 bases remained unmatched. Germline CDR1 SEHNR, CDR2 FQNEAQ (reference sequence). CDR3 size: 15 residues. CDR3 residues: CASSLEGGWGNEQFF. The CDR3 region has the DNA TGTGCCAGCAGCTTAGAAGGGGGCTGGGGCAATGAGCAGTTCTTC.

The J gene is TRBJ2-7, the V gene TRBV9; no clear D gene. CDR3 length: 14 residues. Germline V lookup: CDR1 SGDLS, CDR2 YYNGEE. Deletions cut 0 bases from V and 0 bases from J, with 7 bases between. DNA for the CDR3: TGTGCCAGCAGCGTAGAAGAAAGCTCCTACGAGCAGTACTTC. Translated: CASSVEESSYEQYF.

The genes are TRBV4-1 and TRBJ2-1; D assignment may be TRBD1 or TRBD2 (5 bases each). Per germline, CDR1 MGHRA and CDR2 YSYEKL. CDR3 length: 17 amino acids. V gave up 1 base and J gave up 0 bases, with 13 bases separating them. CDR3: CASSQGGPTSSYNEQFF. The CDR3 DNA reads TGCGCCAGCAGCCAAGGGGGACCTACTAGCTCCTACAATGAGCAGTTCTTC.

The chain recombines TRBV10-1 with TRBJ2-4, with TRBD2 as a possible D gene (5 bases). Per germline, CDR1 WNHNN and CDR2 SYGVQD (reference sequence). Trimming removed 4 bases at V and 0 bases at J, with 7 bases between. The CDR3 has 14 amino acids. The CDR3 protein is CASSASGAKNIQYF. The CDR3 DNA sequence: TGCGCCAGCAGTGCGAGCGGAGCCAAAAACATTCAGTACTTC.

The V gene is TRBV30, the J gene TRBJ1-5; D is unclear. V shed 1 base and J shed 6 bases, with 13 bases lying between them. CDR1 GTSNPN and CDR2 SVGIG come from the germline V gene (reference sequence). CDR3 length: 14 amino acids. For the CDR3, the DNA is TGTGCCTGGAGTGGTTTAGGTGGGCTTCAGCCCCAGCATTTT. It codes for CAWSGLGGLQPQHF. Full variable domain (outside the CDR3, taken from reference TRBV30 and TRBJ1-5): SQTIHQWPATLVQPVGSPLSLECTVEGTSNPNLYWYRQAAGRGLQLLFYSVGIGQISSEVPQNLSASRPQDRQFILSSKKLLLSDSGFYLCAWSGLGGLQPQHFGDGTRLSIL.

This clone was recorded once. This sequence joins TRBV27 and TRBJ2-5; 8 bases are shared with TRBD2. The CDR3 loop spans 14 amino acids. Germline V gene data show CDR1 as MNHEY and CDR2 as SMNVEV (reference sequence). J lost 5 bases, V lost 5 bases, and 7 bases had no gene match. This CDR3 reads CASSPLSGGETQYF. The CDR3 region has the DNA TGTGCCAGCAGTCCCCTATCGGGAGGGGAGACCCAGTACTTC.

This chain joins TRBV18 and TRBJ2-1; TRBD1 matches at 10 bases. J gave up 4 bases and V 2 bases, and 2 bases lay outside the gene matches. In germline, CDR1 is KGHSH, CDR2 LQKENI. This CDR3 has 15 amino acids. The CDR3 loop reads CASSPVGQGYNEQFF. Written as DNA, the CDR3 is TGTGCCAGCTCACCAGTGGGACAGGGGTACAATGAGCAGTTCTTC.

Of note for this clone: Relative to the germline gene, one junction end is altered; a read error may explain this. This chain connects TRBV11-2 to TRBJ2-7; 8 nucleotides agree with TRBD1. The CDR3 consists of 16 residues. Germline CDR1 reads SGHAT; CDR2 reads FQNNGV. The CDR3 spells CASSLENQGAIYEQYF. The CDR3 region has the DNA TGTGCCAGCAGCCTAGAGAATCAGGGGGCTATCTACGAGCAGTACTTC.

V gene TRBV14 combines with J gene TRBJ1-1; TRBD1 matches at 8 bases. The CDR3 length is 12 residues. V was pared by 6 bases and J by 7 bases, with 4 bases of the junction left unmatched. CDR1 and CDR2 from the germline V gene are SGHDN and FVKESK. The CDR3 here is CASSRTGLEAFF. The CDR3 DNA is TGTGCCAGCAGTCGGACAGGGCTTGAAGCTTTCTTT.

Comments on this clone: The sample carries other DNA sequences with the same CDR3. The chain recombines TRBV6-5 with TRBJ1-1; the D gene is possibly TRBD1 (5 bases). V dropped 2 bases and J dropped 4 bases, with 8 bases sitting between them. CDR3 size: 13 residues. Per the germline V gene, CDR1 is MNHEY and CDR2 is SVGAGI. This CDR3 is CASSYRQTTEAFF. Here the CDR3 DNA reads TGTGCCAGCAGTTACCGACAGACCACTGAAGCTTTCTTT.

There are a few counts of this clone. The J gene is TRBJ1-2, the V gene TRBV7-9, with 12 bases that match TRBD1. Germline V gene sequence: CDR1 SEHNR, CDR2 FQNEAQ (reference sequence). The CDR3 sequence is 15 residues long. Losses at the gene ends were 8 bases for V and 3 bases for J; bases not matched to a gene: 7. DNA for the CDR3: TGTGCCAGCGGGGGACAGGGGGCTTCGGACTATGGCTACACCTTC. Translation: CASGGQGASDYGYTF.

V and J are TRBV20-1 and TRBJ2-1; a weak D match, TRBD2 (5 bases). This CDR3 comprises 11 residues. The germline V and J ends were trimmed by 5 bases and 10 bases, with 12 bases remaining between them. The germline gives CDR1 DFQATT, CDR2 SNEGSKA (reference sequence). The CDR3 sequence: CSAPSGLEQFF. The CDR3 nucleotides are TGCAGTGCTCCCAGCGGTCTAGAGCAGTTCTTC.

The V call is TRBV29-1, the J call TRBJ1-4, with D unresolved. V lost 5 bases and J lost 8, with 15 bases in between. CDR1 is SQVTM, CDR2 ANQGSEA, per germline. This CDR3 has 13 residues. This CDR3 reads CSVYSLAGEKLFF. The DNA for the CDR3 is TGCAGCGTTTACAGTCTAGCGGGGGAAAAACTGTTTTTT. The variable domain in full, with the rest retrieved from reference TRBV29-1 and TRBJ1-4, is SAVISQKPSRDICQRGTSLTIQCQVDSQVTMMFWYRQQPGQSLTLIATANQGSEATYESGFVIDKFPISRPNLTFSTLTVSNMSPEDSSIYLCSVYSLAGEKLFFGSGTQLSVL.

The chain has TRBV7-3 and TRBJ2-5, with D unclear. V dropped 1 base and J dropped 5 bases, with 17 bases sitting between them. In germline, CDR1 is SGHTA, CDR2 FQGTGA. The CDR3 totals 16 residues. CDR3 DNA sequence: TGTGCCAGCAGCTTAAAAGGTCGCGCGGACCGGGAGACCCAGTACTTC. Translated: CASSLKGRADRETQYF. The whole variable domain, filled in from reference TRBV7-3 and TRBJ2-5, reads GAGVSQTPSNKVTEKGKYVELRCDPISGHTALYWYRQSLGQGPEFLIYFQGTGAADDSGLPNDRFFAVRPEGSVSTLKIQRTERGDSAVYLCASSLKGRADRETQYFGPGTRLLVL.

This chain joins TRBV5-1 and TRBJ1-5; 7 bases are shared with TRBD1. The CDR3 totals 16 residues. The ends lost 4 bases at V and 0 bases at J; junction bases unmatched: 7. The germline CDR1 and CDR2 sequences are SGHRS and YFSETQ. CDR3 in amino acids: CASSHGTDPSNQPQHF. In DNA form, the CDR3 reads TGCGCCAGCAGCCATGGGACAGATCCTAGCAATCAGCCCCAGCATTTT.

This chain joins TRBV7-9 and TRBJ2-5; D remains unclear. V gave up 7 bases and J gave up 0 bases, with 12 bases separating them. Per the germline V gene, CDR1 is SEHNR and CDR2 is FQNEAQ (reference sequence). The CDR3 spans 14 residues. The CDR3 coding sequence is TGTGCCAGCACCCCCGGGCCATACCAAGAGACCCAGTACTTC. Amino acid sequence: CASTPGPYQETQYF.

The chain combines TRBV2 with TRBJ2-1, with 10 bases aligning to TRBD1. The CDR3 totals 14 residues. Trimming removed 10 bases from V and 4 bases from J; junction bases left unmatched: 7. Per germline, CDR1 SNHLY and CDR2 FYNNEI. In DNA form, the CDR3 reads TGTGCCACCGACCGGGACAGGGGTTACAATGAGCAGTTCTTC. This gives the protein CATDRDRGYNEQFF.

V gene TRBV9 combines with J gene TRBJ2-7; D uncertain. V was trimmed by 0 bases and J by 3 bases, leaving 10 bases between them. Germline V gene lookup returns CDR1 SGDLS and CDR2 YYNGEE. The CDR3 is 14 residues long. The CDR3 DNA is TGTGCCAGCAGCGTAGAGGCTCGCAACTACGAGCAGTACTTC. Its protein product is CASSVEARNYEQYF.